The text below deals with one T cell receptor (beta chain). This specimen comes from a study of T cell responses to AZD1222 COVID-19 vaccine. There are 16 residues in the CDR3. Germline CDR1 reads LNHDA; CDR2 reads SQIVND (reference sequence). Germline trimming cut 4 bases from V and 4 bases from J; bases unmatched to any gene: 10. Some clones are missing from TCRdb's copy, which holds only in-frame ones; the method was immunoSEQ multiplex PCR. Of 100,000 to 150,000 clones listed, 86% are singletons. This TCR was sampled from an adult in good health. The chain couples TRBV19 to TRBJ1-1; 9 bases map to TRBD1. The sample here was peripheral blood, taken on day 0 of AZD1222 vaccination. Here the CDR3 reads CASSTRNTGGRTEAFF. Written as DNA, the CDR3 is TGTGCCAGTAGTACAAGGAATACAGGGGGCCGCACTGAAGCTTTCTTT. Variable domain in full (rest from reference TRBV19 and TRBJ1-1): DGGITQSPKYLFRKEGQNVTLSCEQNLNHDAMYWYRQDPGQGLRLIYYSQIVNDFQKGDIAEGYSVSREKKESFPLTVTSAQKNPTAFYLCASSTRNTGGRTEAFFGQGTRLTVV.